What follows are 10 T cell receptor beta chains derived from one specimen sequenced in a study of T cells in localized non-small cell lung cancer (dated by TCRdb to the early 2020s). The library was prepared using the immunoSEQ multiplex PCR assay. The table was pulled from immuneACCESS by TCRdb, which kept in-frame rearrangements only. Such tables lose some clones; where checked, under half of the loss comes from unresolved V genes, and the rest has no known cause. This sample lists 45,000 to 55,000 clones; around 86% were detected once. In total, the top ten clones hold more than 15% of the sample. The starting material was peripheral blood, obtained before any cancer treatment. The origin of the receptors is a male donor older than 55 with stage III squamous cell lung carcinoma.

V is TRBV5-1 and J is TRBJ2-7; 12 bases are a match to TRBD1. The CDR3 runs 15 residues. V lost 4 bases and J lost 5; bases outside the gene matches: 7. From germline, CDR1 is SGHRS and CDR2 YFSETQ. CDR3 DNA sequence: TGCGCCAGCAGCCAAGGGACAGGGGGCTTCAACGAGCAGTACTTC. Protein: CASSQGTGGFNEQYF.

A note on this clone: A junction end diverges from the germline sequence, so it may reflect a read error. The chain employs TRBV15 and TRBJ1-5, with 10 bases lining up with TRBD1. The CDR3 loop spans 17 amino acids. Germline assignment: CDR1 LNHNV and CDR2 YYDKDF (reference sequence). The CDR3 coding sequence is TGTGCCACCAGCGGAGACAGGGGGCGTGTATACAATCAGCCCCAGCATTTT. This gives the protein CATSGDRGRVYNQPQHF.

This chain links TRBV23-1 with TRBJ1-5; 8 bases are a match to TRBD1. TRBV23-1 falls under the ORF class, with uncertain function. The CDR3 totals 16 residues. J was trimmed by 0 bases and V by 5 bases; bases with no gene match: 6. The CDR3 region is CASSKDREYSNQPQHF. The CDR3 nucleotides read TGCGCCAGCAGTAAGGACAGGGAGTATAGCAATCAGCCCCAGCATTTT.

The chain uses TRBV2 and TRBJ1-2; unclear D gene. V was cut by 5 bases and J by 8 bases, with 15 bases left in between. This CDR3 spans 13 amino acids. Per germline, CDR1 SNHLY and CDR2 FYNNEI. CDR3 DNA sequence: TGTGCCAGCAGTAGGTCGGCCGTAGACGGCTACACCTTC. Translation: CASSRSAVDGYTF.

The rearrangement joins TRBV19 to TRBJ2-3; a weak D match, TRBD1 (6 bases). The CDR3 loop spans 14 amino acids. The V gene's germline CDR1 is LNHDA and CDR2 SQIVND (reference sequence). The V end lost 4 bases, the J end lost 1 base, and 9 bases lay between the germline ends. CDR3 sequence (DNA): TGTGCCAGTAGTACCCGACAGGGCACAGATACGCAGTATTTT. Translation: CASSTRQGTDTQYF.

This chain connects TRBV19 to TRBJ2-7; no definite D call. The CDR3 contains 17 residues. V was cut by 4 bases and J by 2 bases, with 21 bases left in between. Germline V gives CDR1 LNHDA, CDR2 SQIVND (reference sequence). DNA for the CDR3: TGTGCCAGTAGTACGCTTTCCGTCGCCGGGCTCCCCTACGAGCAGTACTTC. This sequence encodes CASSTLSVAGLPYEQYF.

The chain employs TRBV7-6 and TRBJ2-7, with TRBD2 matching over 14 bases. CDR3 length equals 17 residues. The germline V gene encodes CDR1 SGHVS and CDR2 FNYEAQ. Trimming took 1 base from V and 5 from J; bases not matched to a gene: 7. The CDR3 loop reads CASSLGGTSGSLNEQYF. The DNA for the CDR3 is TGTGCCAGCAGCTTAGGAGGGACTAGCGGGAGTCTAAACGAGCAGTACTTC. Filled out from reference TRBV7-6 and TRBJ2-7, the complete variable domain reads GAGVSQSPRYKVTKRGQDVALRCDPISGHVSLYWYRQALGQGPEFLTYFNYEAQQDKSGLPNDRFSAERPEGSISTLTIQRTEQRDSAMYRCASSLGGTSGSLNEQYFGPGTRLTVT.

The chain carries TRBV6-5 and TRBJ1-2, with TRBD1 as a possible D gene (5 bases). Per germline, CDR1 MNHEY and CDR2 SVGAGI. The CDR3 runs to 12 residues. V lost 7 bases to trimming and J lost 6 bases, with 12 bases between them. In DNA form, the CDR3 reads TGTGCCAGCAATGGGGGAGTTGATGGCTACACCTTC. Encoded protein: CASNGGVDGYTF.

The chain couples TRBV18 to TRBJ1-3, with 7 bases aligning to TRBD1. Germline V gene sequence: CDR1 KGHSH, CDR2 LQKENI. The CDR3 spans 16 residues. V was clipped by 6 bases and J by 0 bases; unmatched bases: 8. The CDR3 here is CASSPDRASSGNTIYF. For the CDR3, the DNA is TGTGCCAGCTCTCCTGACAGGGCGAGCTCTGGAAACACCATATATTTT.

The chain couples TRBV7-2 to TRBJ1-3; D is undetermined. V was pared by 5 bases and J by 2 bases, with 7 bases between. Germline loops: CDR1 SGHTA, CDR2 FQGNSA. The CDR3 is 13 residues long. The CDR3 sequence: CASSVSPGNTIYF. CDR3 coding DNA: TGTGCCAGCAGCGTATCTCCTGGAAACACCATATATTTT.